This TCR beta chain was recovered during a study of blood T cell repertoires in COVID-19. Overall study context: Spain, Italy and the United States supplied samples that represented acute and convalescent COVID-19. T cells, B-cell-depleted T cells, or PBMCs supplied cDNA or gDNA.

Per germline, CDR1 MDHEN and CDR2 SYDVKM. Trimming pared 6 bases from V and 1 base from J, leaving 3 bases between. This CDR3 comprises 11 residues. Under the authors' procedure: Amplification with reference gene primers provided the estimates of nucleated cell counts. The assay was immunoSEQ multiplex PCR, and TCRdb's table has in-frame clones only and misses some. V and J calls and clone size are copied from that table; D and trimming were computed from the DNA. The table has around 75,000 clones, around nine tenths seen once. Material for sequencing was peripheral blood. This TCR came from a human donor in a cohort sampled during active COVID-19. The V and J genes are TRBV28 and TRBJ1-2; D gene uncertain. This chain's CDR3 is CASRSNYGYTF. The CDR3 DNA is TGTGCCAGCAGGAGTAACTATGGCTACACCTTC.